These 13 T cell receptor beta chains share one sample of origin, sequenced in a study of early T cells in non-severe SARS-CoV-2 infection. TCRdb re-analysed the 5' RACE reads in MiXCR, keeping a single row per CDR3 protein. The sample has over 50,000 distinct CDR3 sequences, roughly a tenth seen once; the top ten hold over 1.5%. Sequenced sample: whole blood. The origin of the receptors is an adult who was a healthcare worker with PCR-confirmed SARS-CoV-2 infection or an uninfected control (not recorded which).

This chain links TRBV12-3 or TRBV12-4 with TRBJ2-2, with D perhaps given as TRBD1 or TRBD2 (5 bases each). Trimming cost V 3 bases and J 0 bases, with 8 bases left between them. The CDR3 runs to 15 residues. This chain's CDR3 is CASSFGTANTGELFF. Written as DNA, the CDR3 is TGTGCCAGCAGTTTTGGGACGGCGAACACCGGGGAGCTGTTTTTT.

The sample holds one count of this clonotype. A read error may be the cause here, since a much bigger clone is one base away. The chain joins TRBV11-3 to TRBJ2-3; possibly TRBD2 for D (5 bases). This CDR3 region has 14 residues. Germline V gives CDR1 SGHNT, CDR2 YENEEA. The CDR3 is CASSSRDGADTRYF. DNA of the CDR3: TGTGCCAGCAGCTCGAGGGATGGCGCAGATACGCGGTATTTT.

At least ten counts were recorded for this clonotype. The genes are TRBV30 and TRBJ1-1, with D tentatively TRBD1 (5 bases). The CDR3 is 12 residues long. The germline V and J ends were trimmed by 7 bases and 3 bases, with 12 bases remaining between them. The germline CDR1 and CDR2 sequences are GTSNPN and SVGIG (reference sequence). The CDR3 DNA reads TGTGCCTATGACAGTCGGGACACTGAAGCTTTCTTT. Translating gives CAYDSRDTEAFF.

To note about this clonotype: A much more abundant neighbour one base away suggests this may be a read error. The chain recombines TRBV4-1 with TRBJ2-1, with unresolved D. Germline lookup yields CDR1 MGHRA and CDR2 YSYEKL. This CDR3 is 12 amino acids long. The CDR3 bases are TGCGTCAGCAGCCACCCCTATAGCGAGCAGTTCTTC. Translated: CVSSHPYSEQFF.

The chain is built from TRBV29-1 and TRBJ2-5; D gene unclear. Per germline, CDR1 SQVTM and CDR2 ANQGSEA. CDR3 size: 12 residues. The ends were cut back, 3 bases at V and 5 bases at J, with 10 bases in the middle. The chain's CDR3 is CSVEMTGETQYF. In DNA, the CDR3 is TGCAGCGTTGAGATGACTGGGGAGACCCAGTACTTC.

This clonotype was counted many times. This chain connects TRBV20-1 to TRBJ2-5; D unresolved. The germline V and J ends were trimmed by 3 bases and 5 bases, with 7 bases remaining between them. Germline V CDR1 and CDR2: DFQATT, SNEGSKA (reference sequence). The CDR3 sequence is 11 residues long. In nucleotides, the CDR3 is TGCAGTGCTAGTGGCATGGAGACCCAGTACTTC. Its protein is CSASGMETQYF.

The count of this clonotype is one. This rearrangement joins TRBV29-1 to TRBJ2-7, with D unresolved. Germline values: CDR1 SQVTM, CDR2 ANQGSEA. Between the trimmed V and J ends, which lost 4 bases and 5 bases, there was a span of 9 bases. The CDR3 consists of 11 residues. CDR3 DNA sequence: TGCAGCGTTGCAGAGGCGCACGAGCAGTACTTC. Its protein product is CSVAEAHEQYF.

This clonotype has a count of ten or more. The rearrangement joins TRBV10-2 to TRBJ2-2, with D tentatively TRBD2 (5 bases). V lost 2 bases and J 1 base, leaving 5 bases between the germline ends. The CDR3 length is 14 residues. CDR1 and CDR2 (germline): WSHSY, SAAADI. The CDR3 here is CASSESGNTGELFF. In nucleotides, the CDR3 is TGCGCCAGCAGTGAGAGCGGGAACACCGGGGAGCTGTTTTTT.

This clonotype was counted a few times. V usage is TRBV4-3 and J usage is TRBJ2-7, with D possibly called TRBD1 or TRBD2 (7 bases each). The CDR3 is 15 residues long. Trimming took off 1 base at V and 3 bases at J, with 13 bases between the two ends. Germline V gene lookup returns CDR1 LGHNA and CDR2 YSLEER. The CDR3: CASSQGAGGDYEQYF. The CDR3, as DNA: TGCGCCAGCAGCCAAGGGGCAGGGGGGGACTACGAGCAGTACTTC.

This clonotype was observed a few times. DNA for the CDR3: TGCGCCAGCAGGGGTGCCGGGCGGGGCTCCTACAATGAGCAGTTCTTC. Its protein is CASRGAGRGSYNEQFF. This rearrangement joins TRBV4-1 to TRBJ2-1; D is perhaps TRBD2 (6 bases). The germline gives CDR1 MGHRA, CDR2 YSYEKL. Trimming shortened V by 6 bases and J by 0 bases, and 15 bases separated the two germline ends. CDR3 length: 16 residues.

Ten or more counts support this clonotype. V gene TRBV7-9 combines with J gene TRBJ2-7; 7 bases match TRBD1. CDR3 length: 14 residues. Germline trimming cut 5 bases from V and 5 bases from J; bases unmatched to any gene: 9. CDR1 and CDR2 (germline): SEHNR, FQNEAQ (reference sequence). CDR3 residues: CASSPPRGFHEQYF. For the CDR3, the DNA is TGTGCCAGCAGCCCACCCAGGGGGTTCCACGAGCAGTACTTC. Based on the CDR3 plus reference TRBV7-9 and TRBJ2-7, the full variable domain is DTGVSQNPRHKITKRGQNVTFRCDPISEHNRLYWYRQTLGQGPEFLTYFQNEAQLEKSRLLSDRFSAERPKGSFSTLEIQRTEQGDSAMYLCASSPPRGFHEQYFGPGTRLTVT.

In its sample, this clonotype was seen a few times. The genes are TRBV12-5 and TRBJ1-1, with D possibly being TRBD1 (5 bases). This CDR3 is 13 amino acids long. V lost 7 bases and J 1 base, leaving 10 bases between the germline ends. The germline gives CDR1 LGHNT, CDR2 FRNRAP. The CDR3 sequence: CASEAGKNTEAFF. CDR3 coding DNA: TGTGCTAGTGAGGCAGGGAAGAACACTGAAGCTTTCTTT.

This clonotype was counted at least ten times. The chain is built from TRBV6-1 and TRBJ2-2; tentatively, D is TRBD1 (6 bases). Trimming cost V 5 bases and J 8 bases, with 24 bases left between them. This CDR3 is 17 amino acids long. In germline, CDR1 is MNHNS, CDR2 SASEGT. The CDR3 sequence: CASSMQRTVQRIGELFF. The DNA of the CDR3 is TGTGCCAGCAGTATGCAGAGGACAGTCCAACGGATAGGGGAGCTGTTTTTT.